This is a list of T cell receptor beta chains from one sample in a study of cytomegalovirus exposure and HLA in healthy donors. Sequencing was performed with immunoSEQ multiplex PCR; in TCRdb, only in-frame clones are kept and a portion is missing. The sample records about 94,000 clones, roughly 86% being singletons. The sample taken for sequencing was PBMCs. The receptors here all came from a human donor in good health. CDR3s include the opening cysteine and the closing phenylalanine or tryptophan. D genes are given only for firm matches. Clone size is given for some rows only: seen once, a few or many times, or a class if the clone is expanded.

>.|TRBV27|TRBJ2-2|16|TRBD1
TGTGCCACGTCGGACAGGGGGCGAGTTGAGACCGGGGAGCTGTTTTTT
CATSDRGRVETGELFF
>.|TRBV12-2|TRBJ1-5|18|.
TGTGCAAGTCCCGAAGCTTACCCCCCTTGGGACAGGGCGCAGCCCCAGCATTTT
CASPEAYPPWDRAQPQHF
>.|TRBV19|TRBJ1-2|18|.
TGTGCCAGTACAAACCGGGGCGGGGGCGAATACCGGTCCTATGGCTACACCTTC
CASTNRGGGEYRSYGYTF
>.|TRBV15|TRBJ1-4|16|TRBD1
TGTGCCACCAGCAATGACAGGGGCGCAACTAATGAAAAACTGTTTTTT
CATSNDRGATNEKLFF
>.|TRBV29-1|TRBJ1-2|13|TRBD1
TGCAGCGTTGAACTCCCGGACAGGGCGGGCTACACCTTC
CSVELPDRAGYTF
>.|TRBV2|TRBJ1-1|13|.
TGTGCCAGCAGTGCAGGGGTTAACACTGAAGCTTTCTTT
CASSAGVNTEAFF
>.|TRBV7-9|TRBJ2-5|15|TRBD2
TGTGCCAGCAGCTTACGGCGGGGGGATGGAGAGACCCAGTACTTC
CASSLRRGDGETQYF
>.|TRBV15|TRBJ2-7|15|TRBD2
TGTGCCACCAGCGGACCTAGCGGGGGGTTTTACGAGCAGTACTTC
CATSGPSGGFYEQYF
>.|TRBV7-2|TRBJ2-3|14|.
TGTGCCAGCAGCTTAGTCCAGGCCACAGATACGCAGTATTTT
CASSLVQATDTQYF
>few|TRBV28|TRBJ1-1|14|.
TGTGCCAGCAGTTTAGAAACAGCGAACACTGAAGCTTTCTTT
CASSLETANTEAFF
>.|TRBV5-8|TRBJ2-7|20|TRBD2
TGTGCCAGCAGCTTAAACCCAATTGGGGTAGCGGGGGGGCCGGTCTACGAGCAGTACTTC
CASSLNPIGVAGGPVYEQYF
>.|TRBV7-9|TRBJ2-2|16|.
TGTGCCAGCAGCTTAGCCGGAGGGGTCAGCACCGGGGAGCTGTTTTTT
CASSLAGGVSTGELFF
>few|TRBV7-9|TRBJ2-2|13|.
TGTGCCAGCAGCTATACAGGGTCCGGGGAGCTGTTTTTT
CASSYTGSGELFF
>.|TRBV6-4|TRBJ1-6|13|.
TGTGCCAGCAGTCCTTACAGGGATTCACCCCTCCACTTT
CASSPYRDSPLHF
>.|TRBV7-2|TRBJ2-7|14|TRBD1
TGTGCCAGCAGCCCCCATGGACAGGACTACGAGCAGTACTTC
CASSPHGQDYEQYF
>.|TRBV7-9|TRBJ1-2|13|TRBD1
TGTGCCAGCAGCTTAGCAGGGGGCTCTGGCTACACCTTC
CASSLAGGSGYTF